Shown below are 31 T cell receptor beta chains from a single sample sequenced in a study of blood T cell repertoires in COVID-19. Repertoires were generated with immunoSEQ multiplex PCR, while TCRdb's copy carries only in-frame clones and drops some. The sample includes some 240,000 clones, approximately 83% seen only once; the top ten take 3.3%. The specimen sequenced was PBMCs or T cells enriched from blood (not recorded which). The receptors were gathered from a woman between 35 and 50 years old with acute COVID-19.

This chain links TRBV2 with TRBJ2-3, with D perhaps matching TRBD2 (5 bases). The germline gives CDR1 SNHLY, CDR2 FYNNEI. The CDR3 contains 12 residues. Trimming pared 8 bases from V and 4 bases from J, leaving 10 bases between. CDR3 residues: CASEGFSDTQYF. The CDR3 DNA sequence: TGTGCCAGCGAGGGATTCTCAGATACGCAGTATTTT.

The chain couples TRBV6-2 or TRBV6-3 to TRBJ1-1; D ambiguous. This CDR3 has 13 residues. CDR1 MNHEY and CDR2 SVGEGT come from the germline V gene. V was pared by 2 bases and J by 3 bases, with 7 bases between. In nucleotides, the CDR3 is TGTGCCAGCAGTTACGGAGCGGACACTGAAGCTTTCTTT. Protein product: CASSYGADTEAFF.

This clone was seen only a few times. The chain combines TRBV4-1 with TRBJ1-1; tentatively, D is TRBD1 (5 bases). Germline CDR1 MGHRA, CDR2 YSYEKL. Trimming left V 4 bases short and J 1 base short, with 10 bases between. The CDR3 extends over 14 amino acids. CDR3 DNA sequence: TGCGCCAGCAGCCGAAAGACAGAGAACACTGAAGCTTTCTTT. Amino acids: CASSRKTENTEAFF.

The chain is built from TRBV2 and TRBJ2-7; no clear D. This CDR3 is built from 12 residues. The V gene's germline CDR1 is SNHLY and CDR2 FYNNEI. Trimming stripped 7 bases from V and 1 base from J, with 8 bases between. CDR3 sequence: CASTVSSYEQYF. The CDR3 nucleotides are TGTGCCAGCACTGTCTCTTCCTACGAGCAGTACTTC. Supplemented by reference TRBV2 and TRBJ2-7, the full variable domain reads EPEVTQTPSHQVTQMGQEVILRCVPISNHLYFYWYRQILGQKVEFLVSFYNNEISEKSEIFDDQFSVERPDGSNFTLKIRSTKLEDSAMYFCASTVSSYEQYFGPGTRLTVT.

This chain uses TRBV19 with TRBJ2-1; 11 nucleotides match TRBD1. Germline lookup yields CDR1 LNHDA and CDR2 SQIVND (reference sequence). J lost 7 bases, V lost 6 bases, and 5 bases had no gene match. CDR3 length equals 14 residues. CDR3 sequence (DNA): TGTGCCAGTAGCCAAGGGACAGGGGGAAATGAGCAGTTCTTC. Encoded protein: CASSQGTGGNEQFF.

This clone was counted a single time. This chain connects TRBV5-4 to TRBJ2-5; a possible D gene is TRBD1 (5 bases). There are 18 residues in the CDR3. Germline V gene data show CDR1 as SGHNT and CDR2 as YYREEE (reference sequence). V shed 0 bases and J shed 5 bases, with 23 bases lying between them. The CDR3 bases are TGTGCCAGCAGCTTGGCGTCGGTTTTGCGGAAGAACAGGGAGACCCAGTACTTC. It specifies CASSLASVLRKNRETQYF.

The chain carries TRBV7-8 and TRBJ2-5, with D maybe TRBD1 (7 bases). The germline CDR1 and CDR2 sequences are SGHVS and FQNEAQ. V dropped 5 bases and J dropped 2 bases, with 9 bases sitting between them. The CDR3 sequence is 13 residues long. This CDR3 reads CASSAGQQETQYF. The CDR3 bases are TGTGCCAGCAGCGCGGGACAGCAAGAGACCCAGTACTTC.

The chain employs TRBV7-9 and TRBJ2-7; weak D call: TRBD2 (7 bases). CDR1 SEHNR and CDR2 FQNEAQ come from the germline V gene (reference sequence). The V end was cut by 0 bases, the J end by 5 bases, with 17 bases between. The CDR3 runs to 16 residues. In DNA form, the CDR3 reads TGTGCCAGCAGCTTAGCGGCGGGGGCCAAAGGCCACGAGCAGTACTTC. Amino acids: CASSLAAGAKGHEQYF.

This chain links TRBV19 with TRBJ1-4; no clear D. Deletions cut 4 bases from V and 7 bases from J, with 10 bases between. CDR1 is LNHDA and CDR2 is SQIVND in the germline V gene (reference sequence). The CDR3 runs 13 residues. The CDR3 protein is CASSNGRREKLFF. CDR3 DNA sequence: TGTGCCAGTAGTAATGGGAGACGTGAAAAACTGTTTTTT. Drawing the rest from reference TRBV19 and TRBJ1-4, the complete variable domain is DGGITQSPKYLFRKEGQNVTLSCEQNLNHDAMYWYRQDPGQGLRLIYYSQIVNDFQKGDIAEGYSVSREKKESFPLTVTSAQKNPTAFYLCASSNGRREKLFFGSGTQLSVL.

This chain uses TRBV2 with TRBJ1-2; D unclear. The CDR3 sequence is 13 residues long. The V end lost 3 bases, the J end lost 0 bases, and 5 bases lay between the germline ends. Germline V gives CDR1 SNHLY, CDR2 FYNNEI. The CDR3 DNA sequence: TGTGCCAGCAGTGATACAGCTAACTATGGCTACACCTTC. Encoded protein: CASSDTANYGYTF.

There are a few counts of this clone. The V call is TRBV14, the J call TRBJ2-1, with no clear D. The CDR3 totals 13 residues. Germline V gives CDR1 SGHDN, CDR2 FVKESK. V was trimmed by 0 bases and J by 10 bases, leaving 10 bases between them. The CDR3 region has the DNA TGTGCCAGCAGCCAAGAGATGGGCTCAGAGCAGTTCTTC. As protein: CASSQEMGSEQFF.

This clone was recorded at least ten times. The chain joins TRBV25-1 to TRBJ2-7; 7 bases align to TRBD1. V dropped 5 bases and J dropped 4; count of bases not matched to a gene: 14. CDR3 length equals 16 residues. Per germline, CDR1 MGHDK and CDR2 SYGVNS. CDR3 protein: CASSPLETGKGYEQYF. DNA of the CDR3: TGTGCCAGCAGTCCCCTTGAGACAGGGAAGGGGTACGAGCAGTACTTC.

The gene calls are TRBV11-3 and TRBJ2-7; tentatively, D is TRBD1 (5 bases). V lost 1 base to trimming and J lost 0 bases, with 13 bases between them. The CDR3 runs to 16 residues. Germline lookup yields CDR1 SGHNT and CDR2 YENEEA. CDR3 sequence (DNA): TGTGCCAGCAGCTTAGCGCGCAGGGAAAGCTCCTACGAGCAGTACTTC. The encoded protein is CASSLARRESSYEQYF.

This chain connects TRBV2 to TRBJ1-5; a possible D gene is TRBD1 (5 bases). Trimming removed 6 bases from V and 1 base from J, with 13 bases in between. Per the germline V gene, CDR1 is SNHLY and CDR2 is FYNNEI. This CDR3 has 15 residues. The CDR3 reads CASRFRAASNQPQHF. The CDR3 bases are TGTGCCAGCAGGTTCAGGGCGGCAAGCAATCAGCCCCAGCATTTT.

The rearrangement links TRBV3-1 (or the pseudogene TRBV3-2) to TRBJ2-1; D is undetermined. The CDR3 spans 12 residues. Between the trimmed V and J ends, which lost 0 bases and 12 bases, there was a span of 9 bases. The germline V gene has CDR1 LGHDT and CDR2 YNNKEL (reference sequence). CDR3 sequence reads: CASSQERRRQFF. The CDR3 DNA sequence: TGTGCCAGCAGCCAAGAGCGGCGACGGCAGTTCTTC.

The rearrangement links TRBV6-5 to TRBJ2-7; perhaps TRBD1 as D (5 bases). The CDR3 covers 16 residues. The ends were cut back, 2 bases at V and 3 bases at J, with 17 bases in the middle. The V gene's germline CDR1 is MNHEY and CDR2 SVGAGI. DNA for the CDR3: TGTGCCAGCAGTTACGGACCACAGGCGAAATACTACGAGCAGTACTTC. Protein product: CASSYGPQAKYYEQYF.

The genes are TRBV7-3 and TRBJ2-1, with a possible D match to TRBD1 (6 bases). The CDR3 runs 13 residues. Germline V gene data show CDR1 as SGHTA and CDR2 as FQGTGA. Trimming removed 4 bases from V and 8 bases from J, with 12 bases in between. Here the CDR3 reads CASSSDRIDEQFF. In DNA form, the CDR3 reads TGTGCCAGCAGCTCAGACAGGATCGATGAGCAGTTCTTC.

The CDR3, as DNA: TGTGCCACCTCCGCAGGGTTTAGGAATTCACCCCTCCACTTT. Protein product: CATSAGFRNSPLHF. The chain has TRBV27 and TRBJ1-6, with TRBD1 as a possible D gene (5 bases). V was clipped by 10 bases and J by 7 bases, with 17 bases between them. The CDR3 runs 14 residues. Germline V lookup: CDR1 MNHEY, CDR2 SMNVEV (reference sequence).

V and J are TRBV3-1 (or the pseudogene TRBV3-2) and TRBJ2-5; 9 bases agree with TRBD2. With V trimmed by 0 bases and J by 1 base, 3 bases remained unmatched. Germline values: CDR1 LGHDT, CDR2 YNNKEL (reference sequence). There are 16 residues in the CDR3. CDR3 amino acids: CASSQDVTSGQETQYF. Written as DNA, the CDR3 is TGTGCCAGCAGCCAAGATGTGACTAGCGGCCAAGAGACCCAGTACTTC.

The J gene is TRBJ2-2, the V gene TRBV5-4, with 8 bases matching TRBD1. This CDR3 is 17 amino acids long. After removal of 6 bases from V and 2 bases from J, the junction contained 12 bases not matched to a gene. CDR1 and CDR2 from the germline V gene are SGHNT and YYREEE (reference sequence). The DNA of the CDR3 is TGTGCCAGCACCGGAGACAGGGGAATGTTTAACACCGGGGAGCTGTTTTTT. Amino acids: CASTGDRGMFNTGELFF. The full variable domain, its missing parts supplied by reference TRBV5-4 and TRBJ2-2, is ETGVTQSPTHLIKTRGQQVTLRCSSQSGHNTVSWYQQALGQGPQFIFQYYREEENGRGNFPPRFSGLQFPNYSSELNVNALELDDSALYLCASTGDRGMFNTGELFFGEGSRLTVL.

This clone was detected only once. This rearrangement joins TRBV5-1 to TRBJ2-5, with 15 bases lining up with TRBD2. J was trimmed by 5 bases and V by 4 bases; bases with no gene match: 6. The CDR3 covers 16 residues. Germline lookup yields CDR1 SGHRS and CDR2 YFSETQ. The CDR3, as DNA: TGCGCCAGCAGCCCCACGGGGACTAGCGGGAGGGAGACCCAGTACTTC. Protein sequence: CASSPTGTSGRETQYF.

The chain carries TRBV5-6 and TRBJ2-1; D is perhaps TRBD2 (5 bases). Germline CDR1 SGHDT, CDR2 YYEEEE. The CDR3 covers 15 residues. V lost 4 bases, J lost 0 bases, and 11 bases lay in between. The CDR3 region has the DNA TGTGCCAGCAGCCCACTAGGGAGCTCCTACAATGAGCAGTTCTTC. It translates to CASSPLGSSYNEQFF. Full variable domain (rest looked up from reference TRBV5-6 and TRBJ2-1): DAGVTQSPTHLIKTRGQQVTLRCSPKSGHDTVSWYQQALGQGPQFIFQYYEEEERQRGNFPDRFSGHQFPNYSSELNVNALLLGDSALYLCASSPLGSSYNEQFFGPGTRLTVL.

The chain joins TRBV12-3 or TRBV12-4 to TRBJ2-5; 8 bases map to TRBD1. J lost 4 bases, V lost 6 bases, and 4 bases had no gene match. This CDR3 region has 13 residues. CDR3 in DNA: TGTGCCAGCAGATCCACAGGGGGAGAGACCCAGTACTTC. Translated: CASRSTGGETQYF.

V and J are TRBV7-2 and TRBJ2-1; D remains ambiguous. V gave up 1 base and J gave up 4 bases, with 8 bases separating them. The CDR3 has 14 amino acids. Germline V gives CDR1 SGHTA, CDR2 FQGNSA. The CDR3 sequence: CASSLGQMYNEQFF. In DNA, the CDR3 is TGTGCCAGCAGCTTAGGGCAAATGTACAATGAGCAGTTCTTC.

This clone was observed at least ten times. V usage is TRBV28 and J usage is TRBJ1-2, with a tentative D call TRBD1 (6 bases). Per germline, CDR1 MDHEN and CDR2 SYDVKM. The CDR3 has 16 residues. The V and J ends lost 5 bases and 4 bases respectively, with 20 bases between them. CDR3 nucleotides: TGTGCCAGCAGTCAACACCTAGGGGGGGCCTTCTATGGCTACACCTTC. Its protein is CASSQHLGGAFYGYTF.

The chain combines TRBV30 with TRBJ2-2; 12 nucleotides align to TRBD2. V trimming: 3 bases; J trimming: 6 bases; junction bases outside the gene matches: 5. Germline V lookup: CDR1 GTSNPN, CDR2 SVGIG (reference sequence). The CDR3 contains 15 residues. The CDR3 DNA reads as TGTGCCTGGAGCGTGACTAGCGGGAGTGCCGGGGAGCTGTTTTTT. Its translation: CAWSVTSGSAGELFF.

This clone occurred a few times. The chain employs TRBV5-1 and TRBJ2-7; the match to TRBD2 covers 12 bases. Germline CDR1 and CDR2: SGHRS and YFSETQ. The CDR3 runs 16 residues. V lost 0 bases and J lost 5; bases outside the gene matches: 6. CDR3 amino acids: CASSLVTSGRGNEQYF. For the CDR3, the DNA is TGCGCCAGCAGCTTGGTGACTAGCGGGAGAGGCAACGAGCAGTACTTC.

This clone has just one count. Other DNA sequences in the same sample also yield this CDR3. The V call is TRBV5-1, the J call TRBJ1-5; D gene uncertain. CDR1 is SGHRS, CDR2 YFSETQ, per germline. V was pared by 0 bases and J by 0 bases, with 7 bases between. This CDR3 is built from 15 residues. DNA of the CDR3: TGCGCCAGCAGCTTGGACGGGGATAGCAATCAGCCCCAGCATTTT. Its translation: CASSLDGDSNQPQHF. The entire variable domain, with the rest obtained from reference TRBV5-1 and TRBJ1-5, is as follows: KAGVTQTPRYLIKTRGQQVTLSCSPISGHRSVSWYQQTPGQGLQFLFEYFSETQRNKGNFPGRFSGRQFSNSRSEMNVSTLELGDSALYLCASSLDGDSNQPQHFGDGTRLSIL.

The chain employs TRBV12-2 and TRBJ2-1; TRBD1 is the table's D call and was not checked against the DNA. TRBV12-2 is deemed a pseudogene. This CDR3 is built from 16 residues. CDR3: CASRLQGEVFYNEQFF. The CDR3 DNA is TGTGCAAGTCGCTTGCAGGGGGAAGTATTCTACAATGAGCAGTTCTTC.

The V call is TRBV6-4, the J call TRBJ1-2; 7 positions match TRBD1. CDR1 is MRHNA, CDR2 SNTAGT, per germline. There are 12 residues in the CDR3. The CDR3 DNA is TGTGAAAAGGGGGCCGTCCTAGGATGCTACACCTTC. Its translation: CEKGAVLGCYTF.

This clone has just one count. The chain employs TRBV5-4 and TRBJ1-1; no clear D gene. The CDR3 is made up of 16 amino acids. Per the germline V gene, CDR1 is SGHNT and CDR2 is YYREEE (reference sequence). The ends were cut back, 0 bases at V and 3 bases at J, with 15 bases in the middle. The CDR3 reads CASSLGGLRRDTEAFF. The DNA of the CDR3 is TGTGCCAGCAGCTTGGGAGGGCTTCGTCGGGACACTGAAGCTTTCTTT.